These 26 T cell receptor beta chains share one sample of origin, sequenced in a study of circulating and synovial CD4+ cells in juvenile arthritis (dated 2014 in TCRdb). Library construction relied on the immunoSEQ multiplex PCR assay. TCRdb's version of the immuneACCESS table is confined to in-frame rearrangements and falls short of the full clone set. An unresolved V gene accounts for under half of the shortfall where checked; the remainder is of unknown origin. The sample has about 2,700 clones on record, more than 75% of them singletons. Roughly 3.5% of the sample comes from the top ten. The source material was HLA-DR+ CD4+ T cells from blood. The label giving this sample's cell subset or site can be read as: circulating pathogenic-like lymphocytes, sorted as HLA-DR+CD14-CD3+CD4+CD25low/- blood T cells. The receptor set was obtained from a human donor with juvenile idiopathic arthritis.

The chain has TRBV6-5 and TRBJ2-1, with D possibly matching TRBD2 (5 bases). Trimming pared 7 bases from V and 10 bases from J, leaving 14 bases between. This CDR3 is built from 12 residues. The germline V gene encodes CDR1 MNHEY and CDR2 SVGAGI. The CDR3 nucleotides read TGTGCCAGCACAGAGGGTCTGGGCGAGCAGTTCTTC. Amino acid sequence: CASTEGLGEQFF.

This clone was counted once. The CDR3 nucleotides read TGCGCCAGCAGCCAAGAAGCAGGGGGAAACACCGGGGAGCTGTTTTTT. This gives the protein CASSQEAGGNTGELFF. The chain carries TRBV4-1 and TRBJ2-2; the match to TRBD1 covers 7 bases. This CDR3 has 16 residues. Trimming cost V 0 bases and J 2 bases; bases outside gene matches: 3. Germline CDR1 MGHRA, CDR2 YSYEKL.

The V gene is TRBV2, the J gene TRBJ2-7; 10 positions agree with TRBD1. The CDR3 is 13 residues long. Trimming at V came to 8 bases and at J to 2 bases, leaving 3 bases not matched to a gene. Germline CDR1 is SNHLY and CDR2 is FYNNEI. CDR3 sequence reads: CASSGQGPYEQYF. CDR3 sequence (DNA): TGTGCCAGCTCGGGACAGGGGCCCTACGAGCAGTACTTC.

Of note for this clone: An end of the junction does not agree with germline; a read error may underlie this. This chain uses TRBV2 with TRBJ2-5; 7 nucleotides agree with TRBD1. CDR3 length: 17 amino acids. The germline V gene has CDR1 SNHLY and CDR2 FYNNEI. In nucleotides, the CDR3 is TGTGCCGGCAGTGATGGTGACAGGGTGCTCCGATATGTGACCCAGTACTTC. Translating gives CAGSDGDRVLRYVTQYF.

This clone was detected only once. CDR3 sequence reads: CASSKTSGRLEQYF. The CDR3 region has the DNA TGTGCCAGCAGCAAGACTAGCGGGAGACTTGAGCAGTACTTC. V is TRBV7-2 and J is TRBJ2-7, with TRBD2 identical over 12 bases. The CDR3 totals 14 residues. V was pared by 5 bases and J by 7 bases, with 6 bases of the junction left unmatched. The germline V gene encodes CDR1 SGHTA and CDR2 FQGNSA.

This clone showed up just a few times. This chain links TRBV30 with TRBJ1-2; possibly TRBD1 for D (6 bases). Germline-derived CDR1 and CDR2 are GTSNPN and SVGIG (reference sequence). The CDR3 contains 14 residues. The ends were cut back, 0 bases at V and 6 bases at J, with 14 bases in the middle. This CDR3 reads CAWSVRGGVNGYTF. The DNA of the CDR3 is TGTGCCTGGAGTGTACGGGGGGGCGTAAATGGCTACACCTTC.

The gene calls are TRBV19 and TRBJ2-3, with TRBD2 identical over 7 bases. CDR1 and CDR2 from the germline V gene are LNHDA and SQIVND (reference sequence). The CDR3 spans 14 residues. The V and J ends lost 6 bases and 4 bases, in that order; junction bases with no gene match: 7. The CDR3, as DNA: TGTGCCAGTAGCGGCGGGGGAGAGTCAGATACGCAGTATTTT. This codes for CASSGGGESDTQYF.

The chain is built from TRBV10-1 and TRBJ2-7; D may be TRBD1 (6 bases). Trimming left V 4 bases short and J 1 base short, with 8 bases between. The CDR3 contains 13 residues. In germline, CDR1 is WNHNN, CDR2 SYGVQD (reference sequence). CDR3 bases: TGCGCCAGCAGTGTAACAGGGTCCTACGAGCAGTACTTC. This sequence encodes CASSVTGSYEQYF.

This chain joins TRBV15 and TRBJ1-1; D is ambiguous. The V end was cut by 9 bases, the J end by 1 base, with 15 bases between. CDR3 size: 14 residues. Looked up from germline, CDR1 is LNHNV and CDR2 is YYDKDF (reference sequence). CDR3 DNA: TGTGCCACGAGGTTGGAGCGTTGGAACACTGAAGCTTTCTTT. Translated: CATRLERWNTEAFF. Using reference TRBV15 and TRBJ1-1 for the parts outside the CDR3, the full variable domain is DAMVIQNPRYQVTQFGKPVTLSCSQTLNHNVMYWYQQKSSQAPKLLFHYYDKDFNNEADTPDNFQSRRPNTSFCFLDIRSPGLGDTAMYLCATRLERWNTEAFFGQGTRLTVV.

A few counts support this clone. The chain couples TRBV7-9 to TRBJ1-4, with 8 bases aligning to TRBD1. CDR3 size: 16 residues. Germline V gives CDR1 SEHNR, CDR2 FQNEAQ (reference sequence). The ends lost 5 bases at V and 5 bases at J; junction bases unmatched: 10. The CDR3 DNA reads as TGTGCCAGCAGCCCCACGCAGGGGGCTCTAAATGAAAAACTGTTTTTT. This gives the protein CASSPTQGALNEKLFF.

The CDR3 sequence is CASSFPDRDEAFF. The CDR3 nucleotides read TGTGCCAGCAGCTTTCCGGACAGAGACGAAGCTTTCTTT. The J gene is TRBJ1-1, the V gene TRBV5-6, with a tentative D call TRBD1 (6 bases). Germline values: CDR1 SGHDT, CDR2 YYEEEE. V shed 2 bases and J shed 8 bases, with 13 bases lying between them. This CDR3 is 13 amino acids long.

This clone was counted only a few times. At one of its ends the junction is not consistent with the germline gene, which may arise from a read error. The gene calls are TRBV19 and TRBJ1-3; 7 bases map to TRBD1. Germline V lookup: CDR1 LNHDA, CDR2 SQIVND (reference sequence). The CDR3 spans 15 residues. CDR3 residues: CAGSIPGGSGNTIYF. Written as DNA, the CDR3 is TGTGCCGGTAGTATTCCAGGGGGCTCTGGAAACACCATATATTTT. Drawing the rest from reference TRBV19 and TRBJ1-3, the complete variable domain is DGGITQSPKYLFRKEGQNVTLSCEQNLNHDAMYWYRQDPGQGLRLIYYSQIVNDFQKGDIAEGYSVSREKKESFPLTVTSAQKNPTAFYLCAGSIPGGSGNTIYFGEGSWLTVV.

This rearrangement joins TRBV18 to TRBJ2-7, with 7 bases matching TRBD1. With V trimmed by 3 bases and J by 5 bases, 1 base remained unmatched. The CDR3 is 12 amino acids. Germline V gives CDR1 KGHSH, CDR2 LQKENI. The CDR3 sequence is CASSPQGDEQYF. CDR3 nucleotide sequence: TGTGCCAGCTCACCGCAGGGGGACGAGCAGTACTTC.

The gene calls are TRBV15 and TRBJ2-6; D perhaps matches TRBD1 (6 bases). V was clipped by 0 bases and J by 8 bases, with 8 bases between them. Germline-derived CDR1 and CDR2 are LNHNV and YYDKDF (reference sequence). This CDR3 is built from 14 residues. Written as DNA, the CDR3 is TGTGCCACCAGCAGAGAATGGGACACCAACGTCCTGACTTTC. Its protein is CATSREWDTNVLTF.

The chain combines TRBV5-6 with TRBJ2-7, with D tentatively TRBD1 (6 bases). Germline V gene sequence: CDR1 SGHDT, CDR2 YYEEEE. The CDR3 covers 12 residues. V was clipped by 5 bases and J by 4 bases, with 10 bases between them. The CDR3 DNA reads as TGTGCCAGCAGAACTACAGGGTACGAGCAGTACTTC. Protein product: CASRTTGYEQYF.

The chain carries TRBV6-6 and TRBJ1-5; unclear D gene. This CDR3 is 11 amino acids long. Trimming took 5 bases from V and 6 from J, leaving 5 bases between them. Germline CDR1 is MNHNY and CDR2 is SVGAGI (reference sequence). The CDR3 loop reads CASSEGQPQHF. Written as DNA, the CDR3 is TGTGCCAGCAGTGAGGGTCAGCCCCAGCATTTT.

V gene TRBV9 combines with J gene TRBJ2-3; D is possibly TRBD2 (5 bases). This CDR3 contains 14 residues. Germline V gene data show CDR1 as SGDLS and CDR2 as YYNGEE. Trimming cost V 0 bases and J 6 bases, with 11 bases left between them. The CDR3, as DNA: TGTGCCAGCAGCGTAGAGAGCCGCGGGGATACGCAGTATTTT. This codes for CASSVESRGDTQYF.

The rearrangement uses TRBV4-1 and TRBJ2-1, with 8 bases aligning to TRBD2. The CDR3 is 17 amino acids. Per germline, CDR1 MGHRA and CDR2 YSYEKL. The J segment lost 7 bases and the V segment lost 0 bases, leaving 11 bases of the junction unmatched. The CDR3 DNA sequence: TGCGCCAGCAGCCAAGATTGGGTCGGGAGGGTTGATAATGAGCAGTTCTTC. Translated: CASSQDWVGRVDNEQFF.

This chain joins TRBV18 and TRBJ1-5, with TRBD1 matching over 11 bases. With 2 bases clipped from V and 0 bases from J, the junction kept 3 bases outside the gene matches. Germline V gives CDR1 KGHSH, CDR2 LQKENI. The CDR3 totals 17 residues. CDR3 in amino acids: CASSPGTGGTSNQPQHF. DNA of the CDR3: TGTGCCAGCTCACCAGGGACAGGGGGTACTAGCAATCAGCCCCAGCATTTT.

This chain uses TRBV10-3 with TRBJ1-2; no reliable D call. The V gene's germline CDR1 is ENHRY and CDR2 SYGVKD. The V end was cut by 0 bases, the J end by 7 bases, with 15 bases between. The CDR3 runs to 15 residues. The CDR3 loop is CAISESNRELGGYTF. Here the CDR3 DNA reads TGTGCCATCAGTGAGTCGAACCGGGAGTTAGGTGGCTACACCTTC.

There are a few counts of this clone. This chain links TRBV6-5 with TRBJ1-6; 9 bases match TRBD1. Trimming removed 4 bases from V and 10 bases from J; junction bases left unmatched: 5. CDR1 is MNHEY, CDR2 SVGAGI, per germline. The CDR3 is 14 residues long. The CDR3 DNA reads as TGTGCCAGCAGTTGGGACAGGGTTAAGTCACCCCTCCACTTT. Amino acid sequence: CASSWDRVKSPLHF.

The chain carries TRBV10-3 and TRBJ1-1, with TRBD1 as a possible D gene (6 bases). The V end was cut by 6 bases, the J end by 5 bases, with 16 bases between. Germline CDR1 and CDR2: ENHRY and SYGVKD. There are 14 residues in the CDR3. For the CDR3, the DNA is TGTGCCATCAGCACAGGGAGGGGTCTGACTGAAGCTTTCTTT. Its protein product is CAISTGRGLTEAFF.

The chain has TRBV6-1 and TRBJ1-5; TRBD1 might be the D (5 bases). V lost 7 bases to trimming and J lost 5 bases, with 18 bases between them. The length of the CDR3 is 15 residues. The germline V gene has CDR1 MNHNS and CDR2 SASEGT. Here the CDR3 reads CASTALGREDQPQHF. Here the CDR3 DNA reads TGTGCCAGCACCGCCCTGGGCAGGGAGGATCAGCCCCAGCATTTT.

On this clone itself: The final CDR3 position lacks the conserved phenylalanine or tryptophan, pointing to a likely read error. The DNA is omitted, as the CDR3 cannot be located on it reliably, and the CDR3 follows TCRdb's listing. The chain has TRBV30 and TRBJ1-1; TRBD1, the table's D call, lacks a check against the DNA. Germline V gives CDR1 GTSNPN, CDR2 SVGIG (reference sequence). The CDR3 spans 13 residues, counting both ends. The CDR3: CAWSLLRGQLGEL.

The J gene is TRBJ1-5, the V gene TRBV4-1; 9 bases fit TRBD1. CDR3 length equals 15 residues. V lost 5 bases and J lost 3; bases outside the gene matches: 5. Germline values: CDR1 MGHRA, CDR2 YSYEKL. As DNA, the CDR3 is TGCGCCAGCAGCTGGGACAGGGCGGACAATCAGCCCCAGCATTTT. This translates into CASSWDRADNQPQHF.

This chain's CDR3 is CASSLTIGPYPGGEAFF. The CDR3 nucleotides read TGTGCCAGCAGCCTAACCATTGGGCCCTACCCCGGGGGTGAAGCTTTCTTT. The chain joins TRBV5-6 to TRBJ1-1; TRBD1 is a possible D gene (5 bases). V was cut by 4 bases and J by 7 bases, with 26 bases left in between. Germline assignment: CDR1 SGHDT and CDR2 YYEEEE. The CDR3 is made up of 17 amino acids.